Sequencing of this T cell receptor beta chain was carried out in a study of CD4 T cells in relation to SARS-CoV-2 and coronaviruses. Whole-study context: After roughly eleven days of antigen culture, PBMC TCR beta CDR3s were sequenced. Controls used an HIV-1 Nef peptide pool or no peptide.

Findings and caveats of the study: Crossreactivity was assessed only for spike protein, not other viral proteins.

The CDR3 spans 17 residues. Germline CDR1 reads SGHAT; CDR2 reads FQNNGV. V lost 5 bases, J lost 2 bases, and 16 bases lay in between. Here immunoSEQ multiplex PCR was the method, and the copy in TCRdb shows in-frame clones only, minus some. The sample holds approximately 18,000 clones, roughly 83% seen once. Details on this clone: The antigen is undetermined.

The unexposed donors gave CD4+ T cells in about 2011-2019, prior to COVID-19. Isolation of CD4+ T cells took place after about 10 days in culture. Cells permitting, SARS-CoV-2 S/N and four cold-coronavirus spikes were tested on unexposed-donor CD4+ T cells. The sequencing sample was made of CD4+ T cells from PBMCs, cultured in vitro. The chain uses TRBV11-2 and TRBJ2-6; D perhaps matches TRBD1 (6 bases). The TCR was taken from a human donor in good health. The CDR3 sequence: CASSPWDTWTGANVLTF. The CDR3, as DNA: TGTGCCAGCAGCCCCTGGGACACCTGGACTGGGGCCAACGTCCTGACTTTC.